This TCR beta chain comes out of a study of cytomegalovirus exposure and HLA in healthy donors. The CDR3 has 15 amino acids. Germline V CDR1 and CDR2: SGHTA, FQGTGA. Trimming pared 2 bases from V and 4 bases from J, leaving 14 bases between. PCR was performed using 60 Vbeta and 13 Jbeta primers. TCRdb keeps only in-frame clones here, not all; method: immunoSEQ multiplex PCR. The table shows roughly 170,000 clones, with more than 60% occurring only once. The chain has TRBV7-3 and TRBJ1-1; D possibly corresponds to TRBD1 (6 bases). The sequencing sample was made of PBMCs. This TCR was recovered from a young woman in good health and CMV-seropositive. CDR3 sequence: CASSLLGGAGTEAFF. For the CDR3, the DNA is TGTGCCAGCAGCTTATTGGGGGGGGCAGGCACTGAAGCTTTCTTT.